The rows below give T cell receptor beta chains drawn from one sample of a study of spatial heterogeneity in lung cancer. TCRdb itself ran the 5' RACE reads through MiXCR, one entry per CDR3 protein. The data contain just over 75,000 distinct CDR3 sequences, 7% to 9% of them seen just once; the ten biggest clones take up roughly 7%. This sample comprised PBMCs, obtained at surgery. These receptors came from a male donor with early-stage non-small cell lung cancer. CDR3s include the opening cysteine and the closing phenylalanine or tryptophan. Fields, in order: clone size, V gene, CDR3 protein. Expanded clones are given a class, and other clones once, few, many or no size at all.

size: .
V: TRBV9
CDR3: CASSEQPAKNIQYF

size: many
V: TRBV9
CDR3: CASSVVPDSYNSPLHF

size: few
V: TRBV4-1
CDR3: CASSQVTSYEQYF

size: .
V: TRBV7-9
CDR3: CASSPSGTIYNEQFF

size: many
V: TRBV5-6
CDR3: CASSLRGSSNQPQHF

size: few
V: TRBV4-1
CDR3: CASSQLGSSNTGELFF

size: few
V: TRBV5-4
CDR3: CASTRGSGSVTYNEQFF

size: few
V: TRBV29-1
CDR3: CSIRDPLTNEKLFF

size: many
V: TRBV7-3
CDR3: CASSSRPPDLYNEQFF

size: many
V: TRBV2
CDR3: CASSGQGTVNTEAFF

size: .
V: TRBV6-2/TRBV6-3
CDR3: CASSYSNHEQYF

size: many
V: TRBV5-1
CDR3: CASIGLTYNEQFF

size: .
V: TRBV29-1
CDR3: CSVGTSGSSREQYF

size: .
V: TRBV6-1
CDR3: CASSLLASGNTIYF

size: many
V: TRBV6-2/TRBV6-3
CDR3: CASRAGSLHTEAFF

size: many
V: TRBV18
CDR3: CASSPRSETQYF

size: many
V: TRBV9
CDR3: CASSRQLTEANTEAFF

size: many
V: TRBV6-2/TRBV6-3
CDR3: CASRDPGLQETQYF

size: many
V: TRBV20-1
CDR3: CSARAETGGPDTQYF

size: .
V: TRBV19
CDR3: CASSTLDAGNEKLFF

size: .
V: TRBV4-1
CDR3: CASSQLRPPGFRAYEQYF